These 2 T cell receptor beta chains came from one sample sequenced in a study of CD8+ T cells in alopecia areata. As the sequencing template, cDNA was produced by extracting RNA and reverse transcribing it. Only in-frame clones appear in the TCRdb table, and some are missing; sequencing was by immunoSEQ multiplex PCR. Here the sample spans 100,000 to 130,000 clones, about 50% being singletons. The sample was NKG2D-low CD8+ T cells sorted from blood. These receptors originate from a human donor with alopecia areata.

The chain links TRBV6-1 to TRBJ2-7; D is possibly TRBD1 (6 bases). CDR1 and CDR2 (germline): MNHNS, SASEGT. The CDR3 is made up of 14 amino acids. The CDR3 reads CDANSGTRAYEQYF. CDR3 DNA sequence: TGTGACGCAAACTCCGGGACAAGAGCCTACGAGCAGTACTTC.

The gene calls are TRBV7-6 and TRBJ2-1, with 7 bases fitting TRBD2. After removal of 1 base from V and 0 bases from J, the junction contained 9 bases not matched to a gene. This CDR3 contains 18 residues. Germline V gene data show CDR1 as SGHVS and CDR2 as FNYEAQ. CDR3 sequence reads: CASSLVRFGRDSYNEQFF. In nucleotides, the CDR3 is TGTGCCAGCAGCTTAGTTAGGTTTGGGAGGGACTCCTACAATGAGCAGTTCTTC.